These T cell receptor beta chains were read from a single sample in a study of blood T cell repertoires in COVID-19. Profiling relied on immunoSEQ multiplex PCR, and the TCRdb table lists in-frame clones only, not all of them. The sample lists about 30,000 clones; roughly 90% were seen once. Sequenced material: peripheral blood. These receptors came from a man aged 55 to 70 with active or convalescent COVID-19. Both conserved end residues are part of each CDR3. Fields, in order: J gene, D gene, V gene, clone size, CDR3 protein, CDR3 DNA. A D gene is named only where the DNA matches it firmly. Size values are once, few and many counts, or a class for expanded clones, and some rows have none.

TRBJ1-1,NA,TRBV7-3,once,CASSLRANTEAFF,TGTGCCAGCAGCTTAAGGGCGAACACTGAAGCTTTCTTT
TRBJ2-1,NA,TRBV27,NA,CASSPHRGGASDEQFF,TGTGCCAGCAGTCCCCACCGCGGAGGGGCCAGCGATGAGCAGTTCTTC
TRBJ2-1,TRBD2,TRBV5-1,few,CASSFPSGNYNEQFF,TGCGCCAGCAGCTTCCCAAGCGGGAACTACAATGAGCAGTTCTTC
TRBJ2-1,TRBD2,TRBV5-6,NA,CASSLFTSANYNEQFF,TGTGCCAGCAGCCTTTTTACTAGCGCTAACTACAATGAGCAGTTCTTC
TRBJ2-5,TRBD2,TRBV28,NA,CASSMGLAGGETQYF,TGTGCCAGCAGTATGGGACTAGCGGGAGGGGAGACCCAGTACTTC
TRBJ2-6,NA,TRBV10-3,NA,CAISGTVAGANVLTF,TGTGCCATCAGTGGGACAGTAGCTGGGGCCAACGTCCTGACTTTC
TRBJ1-1,TRBD1,TRBV19,NA,CASSRQGGEAFF,TGTGCCAGTAGTAGACAGGGTGGTGAAGCTTTCTTT
TRBJ1-5,NA,TRBV3-1/TRBV3-2,many,CASSKGEGRGMGNQPQHF,TGTGCCAGCAGCAAAGGGGAGGGGCGCGGAATGGGCAATCAGCCCCAGCATTTT
TRBJ1-2,NA,TRBV30,NA,CAWSVPQAYGYTF,TGTGCCTGGAGTGTACCACAGGCATATGGCTACACCTTC
TRBJ1-6,NA,TRBV14,NA,CASSQKEPGHSPLHF,TGTGCCAGCAGCCAAAAGGAGCCAGGGCATTCACCCCTCCACTTT
TRBJ2-7,TRBD2,TRBV6-5,NA,CASRVAGLYEQYF,TGTGCCAGCAGGGTAGCGGGGTTGTACGAGCAGTACTTC
TRBJ2-7,TRBD1,TRBV4-2,NA,CASSQLPGQGEYEQYF,TGTGCCAGCAGCCAATTACCGGGACAGGGGGAGTACGAGCAGTACTTC
TRBJ1-5,NA,TRBV15,NA,CATSRGVYSNQPQHF,TGTGCCACCAGCAGAGGAGTTTATAGCAATCAGCCCCAGCATTTT
TRBJ1-2,NA,TRBV21-1,NA,CASSTKTGPHTF,TGTGCCAGCAGCACCAAGACAGGGCCCCACACCTTC
TRBJ1-5,TRBD1,TRBV2,NA,CASRGRQGDQPQHF,TGTGCCAGCAGAGGACGACAGGGCGATCAGCCCCAGCATTTT